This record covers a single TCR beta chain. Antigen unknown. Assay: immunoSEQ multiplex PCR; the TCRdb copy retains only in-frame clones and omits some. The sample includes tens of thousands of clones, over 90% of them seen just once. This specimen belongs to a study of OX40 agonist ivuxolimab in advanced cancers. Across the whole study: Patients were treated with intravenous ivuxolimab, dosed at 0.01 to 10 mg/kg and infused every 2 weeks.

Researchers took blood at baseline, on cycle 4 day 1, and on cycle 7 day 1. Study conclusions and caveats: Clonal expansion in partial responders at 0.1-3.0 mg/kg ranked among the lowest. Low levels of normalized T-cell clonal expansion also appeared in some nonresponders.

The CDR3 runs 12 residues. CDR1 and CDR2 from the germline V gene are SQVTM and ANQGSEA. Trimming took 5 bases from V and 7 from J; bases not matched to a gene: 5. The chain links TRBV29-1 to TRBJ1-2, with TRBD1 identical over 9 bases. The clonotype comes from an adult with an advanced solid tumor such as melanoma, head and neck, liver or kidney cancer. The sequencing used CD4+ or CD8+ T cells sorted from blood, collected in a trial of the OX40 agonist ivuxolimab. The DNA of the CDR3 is TGCAGCGTTAGGACAGGGGAGAGTGGCTACACCTTC. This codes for CSVRTGESGYTF.